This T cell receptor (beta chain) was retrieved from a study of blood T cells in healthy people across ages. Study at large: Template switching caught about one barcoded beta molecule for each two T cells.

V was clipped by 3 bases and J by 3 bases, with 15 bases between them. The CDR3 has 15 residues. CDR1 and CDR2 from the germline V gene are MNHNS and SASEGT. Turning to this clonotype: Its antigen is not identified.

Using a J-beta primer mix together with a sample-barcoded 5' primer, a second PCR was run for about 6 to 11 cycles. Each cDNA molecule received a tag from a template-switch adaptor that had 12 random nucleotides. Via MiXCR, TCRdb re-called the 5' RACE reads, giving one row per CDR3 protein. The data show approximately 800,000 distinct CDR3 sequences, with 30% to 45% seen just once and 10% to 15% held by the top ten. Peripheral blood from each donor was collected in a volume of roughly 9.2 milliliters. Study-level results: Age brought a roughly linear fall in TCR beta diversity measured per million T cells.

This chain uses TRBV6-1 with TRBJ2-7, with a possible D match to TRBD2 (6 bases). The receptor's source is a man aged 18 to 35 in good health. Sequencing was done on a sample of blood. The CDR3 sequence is CASSEAGGERYEQYF. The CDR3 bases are TGTGCCAGCAGTGAGGCGGGCGGGGAGCGCTACGAGCAGTACTTC.